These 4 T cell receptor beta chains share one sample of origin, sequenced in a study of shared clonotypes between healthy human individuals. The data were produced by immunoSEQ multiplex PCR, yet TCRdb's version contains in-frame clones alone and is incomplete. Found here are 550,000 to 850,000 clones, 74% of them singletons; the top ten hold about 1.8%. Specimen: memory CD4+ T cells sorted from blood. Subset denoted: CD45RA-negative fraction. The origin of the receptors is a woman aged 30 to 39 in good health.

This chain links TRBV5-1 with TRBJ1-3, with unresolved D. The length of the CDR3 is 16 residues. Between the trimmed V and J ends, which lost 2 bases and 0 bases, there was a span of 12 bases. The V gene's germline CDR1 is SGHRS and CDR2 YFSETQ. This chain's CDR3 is CASSFLGPGSGNTIYF. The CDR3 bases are TGCGCCAGCAGCTTCCTGGGCCCAGGCTCTGGAAACACCATATATTTT.

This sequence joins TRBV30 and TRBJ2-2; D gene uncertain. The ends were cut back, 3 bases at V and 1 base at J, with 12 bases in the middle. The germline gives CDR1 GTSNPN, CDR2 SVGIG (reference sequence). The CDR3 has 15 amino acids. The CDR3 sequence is CAWSPIDGNTGELFF. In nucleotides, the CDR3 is TGTGCCTGGAGCCCCATTGACGGGAACACCGGGGAGCTGTTTTTT.

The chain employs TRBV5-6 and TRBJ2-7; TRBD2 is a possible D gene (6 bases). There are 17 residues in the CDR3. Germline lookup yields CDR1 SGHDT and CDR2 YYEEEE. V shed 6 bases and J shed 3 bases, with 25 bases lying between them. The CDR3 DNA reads TGTGCCAGCACCCTCCGGGGCCCGACTAGGACGAACTACGAGCAGTACTTC. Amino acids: CASTLRGPTRTNYEQYF.

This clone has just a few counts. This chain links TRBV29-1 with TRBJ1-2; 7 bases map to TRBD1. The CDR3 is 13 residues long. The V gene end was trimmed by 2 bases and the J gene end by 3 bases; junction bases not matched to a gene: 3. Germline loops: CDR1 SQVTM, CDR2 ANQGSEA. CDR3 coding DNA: TGCAGCGTTGAAAACAGGGGTGACTATGGCTACACCTTC. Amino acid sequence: CSVENRGDYGYTF.